This TCR beta chain is from a study of OX40 agonist ivuxolimab in advanced cancers. The data were produced by immunoSEQ multiplex PCR, yet TCRdb's version contains in-frame clones alone and is incomplete. The sample shows approximately 100,000 clones, approximately 90% of them seen only once. In the case of this clone: As yet, its antigen is unknown.

Study-wide points: The study observed clonal expansion of CD4+ and CD8+ blood T cells by week 6 at 0.1 to 3.0 mg/kg.

The CDR3 sequence is 15 residues long. In germline, CDR1 is SQVTM, CDR2 ANQGSEA. Trimming left V 3 bases short and J 4 bases short, with 17 bases between. The specimen comprised CD4+ or CD8+ T cells sorted from blood, sampled in a trial of the OX40 agonist ivuxolimab. The chain recombines TRBV29-1 with TRBJ2-3; TRBD1 is a possible D gene (6 bases). The sequence derives from an adult with an advanced solid tumor such as melanoma, head and neck, liver or kidney cancer. The CDR3 protein is CSVEKRTASPDTQYF. The DNA for the CDR3 is TGCAGCGTTGAGAAGAGGACAGCTTCCCCAGATACGCAGTATTTT.